Below, 26 T cell receptor beta chains from the same sample are listed, as sequenced in a study of shared clonotypes between healthy human individuals. Measured with immunoSEQ multiplex PCR; TCRdb has only the in-frame clones, and not every one. This table has fewer than 700,000 clones, 70% to 80% appearing once. The sequencing sample was made of PBMCs. The receptors were gathered from a woman in her thirties or forties in good health. Some clones in this sample may be carry-over from other donors' samples.

This clone was counted once. In DNA form, the CDR3 reads TGTGCCAGCAGTCCCCGACTAGCGGGAATCACAGATACGCAGTATTTT. It encodes CASSPRLAGITDTQYF. The chain joins TRBV27 to TRBJ2-3, with 11 bases aligning to TRBD2. CDR1 and CDR2 from the germline V gene are MNHEY and SMNVEV (reference sequence). The CDR3 is 16 residues long. The V and J ends lost 5 bases and 2 bases, in that order; junction bases with no gene match: 6.

The rearrangement joins TRBV7-2 to TRBJ1-2; D may be TRBD1 (5 bases). The V end was cut by 2 bases, the J end by 8 bases, with 15 bases between. Germline-derived CDR1 and CDR2 are SGHTA and FQGNSA. This CDR3 contains 14 residues. DNA for the CDR3: TGTGCCAGCAGCTTATCACGGCAGGGCGGAGGCTACACCTTC. Encoded protein: CASSLSRQGGGYTF.

The chain couples TRBV28 to TRBJ2-5; TRBD1 agrees at 7 bases. Trimming took 7 bases from V and 4 from J; bases not matched to a gene: 9. The CDR3 extends over 14 amino acids. Germline V lookup: CDR1 MDHEN, CDR2 SYDVKM. The CDR3, as DNA: TGTGCCAGCATTCCACAGGGGAGTTTAGAGACCCAGTACTTC. It yields the protein CASIPQGSLETQYF.

The V gene is TRBV5-8, the J gene TRBJ1-3, with D unclear. CDR3 length: 13 residues. Germline CDR1 SGHTS, CDR2 YDEGEE. V lost 2 bases to trimming and J lost 3 bases, with 6 bases between them. The CDR3 coding sequence is TGTGCCAGCAGCTTCCGGTTTGGAAACACCATATATTTT. It specifies CASSFRFGNTIYF.

CDR3 DNA: TGTGCCAGCAGCGTACTAGCGGACTCCTACGAGCAGTACTTC. This gives the protein CASSVLADSYEQYF. V is TRBV28 and J is TRBJ2-7; 8 nucleotides line up with TRBD2. The CDR3 spans 14 residues. Per the germline V gene, CDR1 is MDHEN and CDR2 is SYDVKM. The V segment lost 6 bases and the J segment 0 bases; nucleotides outside the gene matches: 4.

This clone has a handful of counts. Being one base from a much bigger clone, this may be a read error. Because the CDR3 is missing its conserved closing phenylalanine or tryptophan, this is likely a read error. The sample carries other DNA sequences with the same CDR3. The rearrangement joins TRBV29-1 to TRBJ2-7; TRBD2 matches at 11 bases. Germline V gives CDR1 SQVTM, CDR2 ANQGSEA. V dropped 4 bases and J dropped 5; count of bases not matched to a gene: 4. The CDR3 sequence is 13 residues long. The DNA of the CDR3 is TGCAGCGTTGCGGGACTAGCGGTCCACGAGCAGTACCTC. Its protein is CSVAGLAVHEQYL.

In this sample, this clone turned up many times. The CDR3 DNA follows: TGTGCCAGCAGCTTGGGGGCCGGGGACCAAGAGACCCAGTACTTC. Amino acid sequence: CASSLGAGDQETQYF. The genes are TRBV7-2 and TRBJ2-5; the D gene is possibly TRBD1 (6 bases). The V gene lost 3 bases and the J gene lost 0 bases, with 11 bases spanning the gap. The length of the CDR3 is 15 residues. Germline V gene data show CDR1 as SGHTA and CDR2 as FQGNSA.

Note on this clone: Within the sample, other DNA sequences also encode this same CDR3. The V call is TRBV19, the J call TRBJ2-7; 8 positions agree with TRBD1. The junction had 15 bases not matched to a gene; V was cut back by 5 bases and J by 12 bases. This CDR3 is built from 14 residues. Per germline, CDR1 LNHDA and CDR2 SQIVND (reference sequence). CDR3 nucleotide sequence: TGTGCCAGTAGTTCAGGGCAGGGGGCATCTCTGGTGTACTTC. Encoded protein: CASSSGQGASLVYF. Looking up the rest from reference TRBV19 and TRBJ2-7 gives the full variable domain: DGGITQSPKYLFRKEGQNVTLSCEQNLNHDAMYWYRQDPGQGLRLIYYSQIVNDFQKGDIAEGYSVSREKKESFPLTVTSAQKNPTAFYLCASSSGQGASLVYFGPGTRLTVT.

DNA of the CDR3: TGTGCCAGCAGTTTAAACGGGCGGGACCTTCGCTACGAGCAGTACTTC. Protein: CASSLNGRDLRYEQYF. The V and J genes are TRBV27 and TRBJ2-7, with a possible D match to TRBD2 (6 bases). V lost 2 bases to trimming and J lost 3 bases, with 17 bases between them. The germline CDR1 and CDR2 sequences are MNHEY and SMNVEV (reference sequence). The CDR3 is 16 residues long.

The rearrangement uses TRBV6-6 and TRBJ1-1, with 7 positions matching TRBD1. Trimming took 5 bases from V and 2 from J; bases not matched to a gene: 5. Germline lookup yields CDR1 MNHNY and CDR2 SVGAGI (reference sequence). This CDR3 is 14 amino acids long. The DNA for the CDR3 is TGTGCCAGCAGTGTGACAGGGACCAACACTGAAGCTTTCTTT. It codes for CASSVTGTNTEAFF.

In the case of this clone: A read error likely explains this, since a far larger clone differs by one base. CDR3 loop: CATSRPEEGDYGYTF. DNA of the CDR3: TGTGCCACCAGCAGACCCGAGGAGGGAGACTATGGCTACACCTTC. The chain has TRBV15 and TRBJ1-2, with D unclear. V was clipped by 2 bases and J by 3 bases, with 13 bases between them. Germline CDR1 reads LNHNV; CDR2 reads YYDKDF (reference sequence). The CDR3 loop spans 15 amino acids.

The CDR3: CASSRTSGLQFF. The CDR3 nucleotides are TGTGCCAGCAGCAGGACTAGCGGGTTGCAGTTCTTC. The chain employs TRBV6-1 and TRBJ2-1; 11 positions agree with TRBD2. The ends lost 6 bases at V and 12 bases at J; junction bases unmatched: 4. The V gene's germline CDR1 is MNHNS and CDR2 SASEGT. The CDR3 extends over 12 amino acids.

The chain couples TRBV27 to TRBJ2-7; 7 bases line up with TRBD2. The CDR3 runs to 16 residues. Germline lookup yields CDR1 MNHEY and CDR2 SMNVEV (reference sequence). V was pared by 4 bases and J by 5 bases, with 14 bases of the junction left unmatched. CDR3: CASSSWGMAGVHEQYF. Here the CDR3 DNA reads TGTGCCAGCAGTTCCTGGGGGATGGCGGGAGTCCACGAGCAGTACTTC.

The chain carries TRBV5-5 and TRBJ1-1; 9 bases agree with TRBD1. Germline CDR1 SGHKS, CDR2 YYEKEE (reference sequence). Germline trimming cut 2 bases from V and 7 bases from J; bases unmatched to any gene: 3. The CDR3 totals 13 residues. CDR3 in amino acids: CASSLGTGIEAFF. The CDR3 DNA reads TGTGCCAGCAGCTTAGGGACAGGGATTGAAGCTTTCTTT.

Comments on this clone: A much larger clone differs from this one at a single base, so this may be a read error. Different DNA sequences within this sample yield the same CDR3. CDR3 sequence: CAREDRTGGEKLFF. In DNA, the CDR3 is TGTGCCAGGGAGGACCGGACAGGGGGTGAAAAACTGTTTTTT. The chain carries TRBV30 and TRBJ1-4; TRBD1 aligns across 10 bases. The CDR3 length is 14 residues. The germline V gene encodes CDR1 GTSNPN and CDR2 SVGIG (reference sequence). V shed 8 bases and J 7 bases; nucleotides not matched to a gene: 10.

The chain carries TRBV30 and TRBJ2-1, with 7 nucleotides matching TRBD2. V shed 3 bases and J 6 bases; nucleotides not matched to a gene: 5. CDR3 length: 13 amino acids. Germline values: CDR1 GTSNPN, CDR2 SVGIG (reference sequence). For the CDR3, the DNA is TGTGCCTGGAGCCGGACTAGAAGCAATGAGCAGTTCTTC. It yields the protein CAWSRTRSNEQFF.

The V call is TRBV28, the J call TRBJ1-1; possibly TRBD1 for D (5 bases). V was clipped by 6 bases and J by 0 bases, with 20 bases between them. Germline V gene data show CDR1 as MDHEN and CDR2 as SYDVKM. The CDR3 is made up of 17 amino acids. The CDR3 nucleotides are TGTGCCAGCAGAGTAGTCGGGCGGGACCTCATGAACACTGAAGCTTTCTTT. Its protein is CASRVVGRDLMNTEAFF.

V is TRBV5-1 and J is TRBJ2-7; 10 nucleotides line up with TRBD1. Germline loops: CDR1 SGHRS, CDR2 YFSETQ. The CDR3 covers 12 residues. With V trimmed by 3 bases and J by 6 bases, 0 bases remained unmatched. CDR3 amino acids: CASSWTGGEQYF. CDR3 DNA sequence: TGCGCCAGCAGCTGGACAGGGGGCGAGCAGTACTTC.

The J gene is TRBJ2-3, the V gene TRBV2; no firm D call. Germline V gives CDR1 SNHLY, CDR2 FYNNEI. Trimming removed 4 bases at V and 3 bases at J, with 8 bases between. The CDR3 sequence is 13 residues long. The CDR3 loop is CASSVSQTDTQYF. The CDR3 region has the DNA TGTGCCAGCAGTGTGTCCCAGACAGATACGCAGTATTTT. The full variable domain, completed using reference TRBV2 and TRBJ2-3, is EPEVTQTPSHQVTQMGQEVILRCVPISNHLYFYWYRQILGQKVEFLVSFYNNEISEKSEIFDDQFSVERPDGSNFTLKIRSTKLEDSAMYFCASSVSQTDTQYFGPGTRLTVL.

CDR3 bases: TGCGCCAGCAGCGCCTCTAGCGGGAGCCAGGAGACCCAGTACTTC. The encoded protein is CASSASSGSQETQYF. The V and J genes are TRBV5-1 and TRBJ2-5, with 10 positions matching TRBD2. Germline lookup yields CDR1 SGHRS and CDR2 YFSETQ. This CDR3 region has 15 residues. The J segment lost 5 bases and the V segment lost 4 bases, leaving 8 bases of the junction unmatched.

The chain links TRBV28 to TRBJ2-2, with unresolved D. CDR1 is MDHEN and CDR2 is SYDVKM in the germline V gene. V gave up 7 bases and J gave up 3 bases, with 9 bases separating them. The CDR3 length is 13 residues. For the CDR3, the DNA is TGTGCCAGCATCAAAAGGGACACCGGGGAGCTGTTTTTT. Its translation is CASIKRDTGELFF.

The CDR3 is CASSSESGSNTGELFF. The CDR3 DNA follows: TGTGCCAGCTCATCCGAATCAGGGTCGAACACCGGGGAGCTGTTTTTT. This chain joins TRBV18 and TRBJ2-2; weak D call: TRBD1 (5 bases). Germline values: CDR1 KGHSH, CDR2 LQKENI. V lost 5 bases and J lost 0, with 13 bases in between. CDR3 length equals 16 residues. Full variable domain (remainder filled in from reference TRBV18 and TRBJ2-2): NAGVMQNPRHLVRRRGQEARLRCSPMKGHSHVYWYRQLPEEGLKFMVYLQKENIIDESGMPKERFSAEFPKEGPSILRIQQVVRGDSAAYFCASSSESGSNTGELFFGEGSRLTVL.

The chain recombines TRBV27 with TRBJ2-3; 8 bases map to TRBD1. With V trimmed by 5 bases and J by 5 bases, 12 bases remained unmatched. The CDR3 is 16 amino acids. Germline-derived CDR1 and CDR2 are MNHEY and SMNVEV (reference sequence). CDR3 nucleotide sequence: TGTGCCAGCAGTACCCGGACAGGGACCGGGGAAGATACGCAGTATTTT. Its translation is CASSTRTGTGEDTQYF.

The chain joins TRBV5-4 to TRBJ1-1, with a tentative D call TRBD1 (6 bases). Germline lookup yields CDR1 SGHNT and CDR2 YYREEE (reference sequence). There are 16 residues in the CDR3. Between the trimmed V and J ends, which lost 5 bases and 2 bases, there was a span of 19 bases. As DNA, the CDR3 is TGTGCCAGCAGTTATCCTGGGGGGGGCCTAAACACTGAAGCTTTCTTT. Translation gives CASSYPGGGLNTEAFF.

This chain joins TRBV18 and TRBJ2-2; no clear D. Germline CDR1 and CDR2: KGHSH and LQKENI. The CDR3 loop spans 14 amino acids. V lost 0 bases to trimming and J lost 4 bases, with 6 bases between them. The CDR3 sequence: CASSPPGRTGELFF. The CDR3 bases are TGTGCCAGCTCACCACCAGGGCGCACCGGGGAGCTGTTTTTT.

The chain recombines TRBV7-9 with TRBJ2-3; D ambiguous. This CDR3 spans 13 amino acids. Trimming removed 5 bases from V and 6 bases from J, with 12 bases in between. Germline loops: CDR1 SEHNR, CDR2 FQNEAQ (reference sequence). CDR3 sequence (DNA): TGTGCCAGCAGCCCCGGTGGGGTGGATACGCAGTATTTT. Its protein product is CASSPGGVDTQYF.